Here is one T cell receptor beta chain with its context. As yet, its antigen is unknown. Trimming removed 3 bases from V and 10 bases from J, with 21 bases in between. Looked up from germline, CDR1 is SGDLS and CDR2 is YYNGEE. The CDR3 spans 15 residues. This entry belongs to a study of CD8+ T cells in alopecia areata. Findings of the study overall: Resident alphabeta T cells of normal skin are also sequenced in scalp samples.

Extraction of RNA preceded its reverse transcription into cDNA, which served as the sequencing template. TCRdb's copy holds only in-frame clones and misses some; the assay was immunoSEQ multiplex PCR. The table records about 110,000 clones, roughly 55% of them present only once. The origin of this receptor is a human donor with alopecia areata. V gene TRBV9 combines with J gene TRBJ2-3, with D tentatively TRBD1 (7 bases). The sequencing sample was made of NKG2D-low CD8+ T cells sorted from blood. DNA for the CDR3: TGTGCCAGCAGCGAGGAGGGGGCTATAGGGGTTGCGCAGTATTTT. It encodes CASSEEGAIGVAQYF.